One and the same sample provided the 2 T cell receptor beta chains below, sequenced in a study of blood T cell repertoires in COVID-19. Here immunoSEQ multiplex PCR was the method, and the copy in TCRdb shows in-frame clones only, minus some. The sample contains 200,000 to 300,000 clones, 65% to 90% of which appear only once. The sequenced material came from peripheral blood. The receptors stem from a man aged 40-55 years who had recovered from COVID-19.

This sequence joins TRBV19 and TRBJ2-2; the D gene is possibly TRBD2 (5 bases). The CDR3 is made up of 14 amino acids. Germline loops: CDR1 LNHDA, CDR2 SQIVND (reference sequence). Between the trimmed V and J ends, which lost 3 bases and 1 base, there was a span of 6 bases. The CDR3 loop is CASSIRGNTGELFF. CDR3 in DNA: TGTGCCAGTAGTATTCGGGGGAACACCGGGGAGCTGTTTTTT.

This chain connects TRBV4-1 to TRBJ1-6; the D gene is possibly TRBD1 (5 bases). The CDR3 runs 16 residues. Germline V gives CDR1 MGHRA, CDR2 YSYEKL. Trimming pared 3 bases from V and 4 bases from J, leaving 13 bases between. The CDR3 DNA reads TGCGCCAGCAGCCATGGGGCAGGTGAATATAATTCACCCCTCCACTTT. This translates into CASSHGAGEYNSPLHF.